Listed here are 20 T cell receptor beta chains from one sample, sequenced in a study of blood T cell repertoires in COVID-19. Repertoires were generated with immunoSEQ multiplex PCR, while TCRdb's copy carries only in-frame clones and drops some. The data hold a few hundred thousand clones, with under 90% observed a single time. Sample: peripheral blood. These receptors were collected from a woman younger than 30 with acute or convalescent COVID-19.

CDR3 loop: CASSSTGGRGYTF. The CDR3 coding sequence is TGTGCCAGCAGTTCTACAGGGGGCCGGGGCTACACCTTC. The chain couples TRBV28 to TRBJ1-2; 9 bases line up with TRBD1. CDR3 size: 13 residues. Germline CDR1 reads MDHEN; CDR2 reads SYDVKM. Trimming removed 4 bases from V and 8 bases from J; junction bases left unmatched: 5.

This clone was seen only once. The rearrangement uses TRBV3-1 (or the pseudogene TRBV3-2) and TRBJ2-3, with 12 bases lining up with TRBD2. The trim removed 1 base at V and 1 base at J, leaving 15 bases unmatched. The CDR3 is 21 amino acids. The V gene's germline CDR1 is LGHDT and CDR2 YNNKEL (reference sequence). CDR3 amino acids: CASSQANPLAGGPPGTDTQYF. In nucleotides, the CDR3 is TGTGCCAGCAGCCAAGCCAACCCTCTAGCGGGAGGGCCCCCCGGCACAGATACGCAGTATTTT.

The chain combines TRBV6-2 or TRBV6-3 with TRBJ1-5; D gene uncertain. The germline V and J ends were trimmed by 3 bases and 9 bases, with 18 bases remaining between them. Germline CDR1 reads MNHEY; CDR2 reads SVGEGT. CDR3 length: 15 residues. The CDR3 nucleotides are TGTGCCAGCAGTTATGTGGCAGGTCTCCCTCGGCCCCAGCATTTT. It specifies CASSYVAGLPRPQHF.

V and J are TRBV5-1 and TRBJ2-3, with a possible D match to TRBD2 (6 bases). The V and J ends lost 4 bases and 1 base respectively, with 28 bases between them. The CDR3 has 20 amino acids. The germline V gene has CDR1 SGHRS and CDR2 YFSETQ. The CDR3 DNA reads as TGCGCCAGCAGCGTCCAGCCCGGGACTCGAGTTGTGACTCGCACAGATACGCAGTATTTT. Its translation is CASSVQPGTRVVTRTDTQYF. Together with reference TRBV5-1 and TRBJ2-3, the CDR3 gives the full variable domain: KAGVTQTPRYLIKTRGQQVTLSCSPISGHRSVSWYQQTPGQGLQFLFEYFSETQRNKGNFPGRFSGRQFSNSRSEMNVSTLELGDSALYLCASSVQPGTRVVTRTDTQYFGPGTRLTVL.

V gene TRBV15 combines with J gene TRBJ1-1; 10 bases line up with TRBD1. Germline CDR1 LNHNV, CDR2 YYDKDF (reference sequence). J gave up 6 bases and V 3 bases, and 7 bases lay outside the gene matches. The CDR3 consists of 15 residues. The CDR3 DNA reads TGTGCCACCAGCAGGGCCCAGGACAGGGGGGCTGAAGCTTTCTTT. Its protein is CATSRAQDRGAEAFF.

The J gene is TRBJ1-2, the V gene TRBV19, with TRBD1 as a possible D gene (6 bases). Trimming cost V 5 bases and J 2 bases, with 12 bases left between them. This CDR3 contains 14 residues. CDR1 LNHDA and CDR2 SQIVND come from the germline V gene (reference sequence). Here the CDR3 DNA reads TGTGCCAGTAGTGCTCAACAGGGAAACTATGGCTACACCTTC. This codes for CASSAQQGNYGYTF. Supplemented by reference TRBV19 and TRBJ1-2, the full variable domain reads DGGITQSPKYLFRKEGQNVTLSCEQNLNHDAMYWYRQDPGQGLRLIYYSQIVNDFQKGDIAEGYSVSREKKESFPLTVTSAQKNPTAFYLCASSAQQGNYGYTFGSGTRLTVV.

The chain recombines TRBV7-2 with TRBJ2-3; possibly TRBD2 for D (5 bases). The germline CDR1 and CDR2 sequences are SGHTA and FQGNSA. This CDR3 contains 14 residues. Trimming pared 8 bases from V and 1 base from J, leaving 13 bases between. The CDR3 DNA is TGTGCCAGCTCTGGCGGACTGCGCACAGATACGCAGTATTTT. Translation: CASSGGLRTDTQYF.

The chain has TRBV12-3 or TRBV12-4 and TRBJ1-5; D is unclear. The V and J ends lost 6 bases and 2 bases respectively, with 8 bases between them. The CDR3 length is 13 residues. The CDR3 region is CASRGSGNQPQHF. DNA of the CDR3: TGTGCCAGCAGGGGCTCTGGCAATCAGCCCCAGCATTTT.

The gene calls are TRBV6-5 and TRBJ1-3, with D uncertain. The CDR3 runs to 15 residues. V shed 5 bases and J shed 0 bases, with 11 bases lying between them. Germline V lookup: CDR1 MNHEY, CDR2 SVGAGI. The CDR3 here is CASSRTGNSGNTIYF. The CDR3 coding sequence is TGTGCCAGCAGTCGAACGGGAAACTCTGGAAACACCATATATTTT.

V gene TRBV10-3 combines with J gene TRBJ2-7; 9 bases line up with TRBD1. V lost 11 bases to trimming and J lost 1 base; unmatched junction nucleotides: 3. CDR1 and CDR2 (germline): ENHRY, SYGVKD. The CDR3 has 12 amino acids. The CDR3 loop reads CAATGGSYEQYF. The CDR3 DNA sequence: TGTGCCGCGACAGGGGGGTCCTACGAGCAGTACTTC.

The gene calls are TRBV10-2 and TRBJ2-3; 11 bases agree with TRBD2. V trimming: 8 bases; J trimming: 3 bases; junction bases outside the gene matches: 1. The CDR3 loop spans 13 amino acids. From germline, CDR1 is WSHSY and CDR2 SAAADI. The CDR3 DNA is TGCGCCAGCGTAGCGGGAGGGACAGATACGCAGTATTTT. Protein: CASVAGGTDTQYF.

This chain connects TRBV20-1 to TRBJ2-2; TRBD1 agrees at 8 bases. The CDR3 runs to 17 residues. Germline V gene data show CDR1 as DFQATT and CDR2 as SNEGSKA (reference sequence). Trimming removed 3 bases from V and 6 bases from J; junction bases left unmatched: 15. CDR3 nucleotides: TGCAGTGCTAGTTCGGCAGGGGGCCCTACCACACCCGGGGAGCTGTTTTTT. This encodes CSASSAGGPTTPGELFF.

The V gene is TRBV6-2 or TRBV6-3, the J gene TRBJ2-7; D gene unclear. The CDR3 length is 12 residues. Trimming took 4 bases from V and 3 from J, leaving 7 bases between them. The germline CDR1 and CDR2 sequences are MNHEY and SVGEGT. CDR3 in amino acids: CASSSPLYEQYF. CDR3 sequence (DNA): TGTGCCAGCAGTTCCCCCCTCTACGAGCAGTACTTC.

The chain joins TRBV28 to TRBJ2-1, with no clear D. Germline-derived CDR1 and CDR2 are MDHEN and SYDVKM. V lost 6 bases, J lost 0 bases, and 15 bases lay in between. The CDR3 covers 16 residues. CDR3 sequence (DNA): TGTGCCAGCAGCCTCAGGCTGGGTAGCTCCTACAATGAGCAGTTCTTC. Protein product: CASSLRLGSSYNEQFF.

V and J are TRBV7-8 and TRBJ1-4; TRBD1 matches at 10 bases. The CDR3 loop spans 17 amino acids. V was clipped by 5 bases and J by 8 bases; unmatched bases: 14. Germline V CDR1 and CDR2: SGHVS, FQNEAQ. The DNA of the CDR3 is TGTGCCAGCAGCCGGGACAGGGGAAAGGTGTGGGGCGAAAAACTGTTTTTT. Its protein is CASSRDRGKVWGEKLFF.

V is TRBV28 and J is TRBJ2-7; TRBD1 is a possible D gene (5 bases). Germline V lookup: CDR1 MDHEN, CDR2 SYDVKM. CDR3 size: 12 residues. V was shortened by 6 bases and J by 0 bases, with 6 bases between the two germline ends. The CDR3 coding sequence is TGTGCCAGCAGGGACAACTCCTACGAGCAGTACTTC. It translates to CASRDNSYEQYF.

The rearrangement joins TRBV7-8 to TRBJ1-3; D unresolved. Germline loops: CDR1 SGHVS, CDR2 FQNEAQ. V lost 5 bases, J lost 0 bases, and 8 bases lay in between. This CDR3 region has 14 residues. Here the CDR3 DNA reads TGTGCCAGCAGCCAAAGCCGCTCTGGAAACACCATATATTTT. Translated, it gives CASSQSRSGNTIYF.

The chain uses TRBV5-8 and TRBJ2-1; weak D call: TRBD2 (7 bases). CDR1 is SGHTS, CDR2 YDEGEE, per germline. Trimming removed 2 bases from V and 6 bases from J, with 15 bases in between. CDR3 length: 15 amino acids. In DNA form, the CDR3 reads TGTGCCAGCAGCTTCACGGGGGGCGCGCTCAATGAGCAGTTCTTC. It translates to CASSFTGGALNEQFF.

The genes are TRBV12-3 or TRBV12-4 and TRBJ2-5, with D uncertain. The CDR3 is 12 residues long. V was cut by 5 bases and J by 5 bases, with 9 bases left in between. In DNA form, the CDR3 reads TGTGCCAGCAGTCGGGTCCGGGAGACCCAGTACTTC. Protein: CASSRVRETQYF.

As DNA, the CDR3 is TGTGCCAGCAGTTTATCGATAGGGACTAGTGCCTACGAGCAGTACTTC. This sequence encodes CASSLSIGTSAYEQYF. The J gene is TRBJ2-7, the V gene TRBV27, with 8 bases fitting TRBD2. Germline CDR1 MNHEY, CDR2 SMNVEV (reference sequence). The trim removed 0 bases at V and 2 bases at J, leaving 6 bases unmatched. There are 16 residues in the CDR3.